Listed here are 17 T cell receptor beta chains from one sample, sequenced in a study of cytomegalovirus exposure and HLA in healthy donors. The PCR used 60 Vbeta and 13 Jbeta primers. Measured with immunoSEQ multiplex PCR; TCRdb has only the in-frame clones, and not every one. Of 100,000 to 150,000 clones in the sample, approximately 78% were seen once. The sequencing sample was made of PBMCs. These receptors were collected from a human donor in good health.

V usage is TRBV19 and J usage is TRBJ2-3, with 11 bases lining up with TRBD1. The V and J ends lost 5 bases and 5 bases, in that order; junction bases with no gene match: 9. This CDR3 contains 16 residues. Germline V gene sequence: CDR1 LNHDA, CDR2 SQIVND (reference sequence). This CDR3 reads CASSSRTGGALDTQYF. DNA for the CDR3: TGTGCCAGTAGTTCCCGGACAGGGGGCGCTTTAGATACGCAGTATTTT. Full variable domain (rest looked up from reference TRBV19 and TRBJ2-3): DGGITQSPKYLFRKEGQNVTLSCEQNLNHDAMYWYRQDPGQGLRLIYYSQIVNDFQKGDIAEGYSVSREKKESFPLTVTSAQKNPTAFYLCASSSRTGGALDTQYFGPGTRLTVL.

This sequence joins TRBV28 and TRBJ1-1; TRBD1 matches at 7 bases. The CDR3 contains 13 residues. The V segment lost 1 base and the J segment 7 bases; nucleotides outside the gene matches: 3. Germline V CDR1 and CDR2: MDHEN, SYDVKM. Here the CDR3 DNA reads TGTGCCAGCAGTTTATCCGGGACAGATGAAGCTTTCTTT. As protein: CASSLSGTDEAFF.

The rearrangement links TRBV2 to TRBJ1-6; 9 nucleotides line up with TRBD1. Germline loops: CDR1 SNHLY, CDR2 FYNNEI. The CDR3 runs 14 residues. Trimming removed 4 bases from V and 9 bases from J; junction bases left unmatched: 4. CDR3 sequence: CASSGDRDPSPLHF. Written as DNA, the CDR3 is TGTGCCAGCAGTGGGGACAGGGACCCTTCACCCCTCCACTTT.

V gene TRBV4-1 combines with J gene TRBJ1-4; D is perhaps TRBD1 (6 bases). The CDR3 has 14 residues. V shed 8 bases and J shed 5 bases, with 15 bases lying between them. Germline lookup yields CDR1 MGHRA and CDR2 YSYEKL. CDR3 in DNA: TGCGCCAGCCGCGGCGGACAGACGAATGAAAAACTGTTTTTT. It encodes CASRGGQTNEKLFF.

The chain employs TRBV15 and TRBJ2-4; 9 nucleotides match TRBD2. Germline CDR1 is LNHNV and CDR2 is YYDKDF (reference sequence). This CDR3 region has 20 residues. Trimming cost V 6 bases and J 1 base; bases outside gene matches: 19. As DNA, the CDR3 is TGTGCCACCAGTTTTAACGGGGCTAGCGGGAATCGTGAGGCCAAAAACATTCAGTACTTC. It codes for CATSFNGASGNREAKNIQYF.

This clone has a single count. The chain employs TRBV5-1 and TRBJ2-5; D perhaps matches TRBD1 (6 bases). This CDR3 region has 17 residues. V was trimmed by 4 bases and J by 3 bases, leaving 22 bases between them. Germline assignment: CDR1 SGHRS and CDR2 YFSETQ. The CDR3 sequence: CASSEDPTGTVKETQYF. In nucleotides, the CDR3 is TGCGCCAGCAGCGAGGACCCAACAGGGACGGTTAAAGAGACCCAGTACTTC.

This rearrangement joins TRBV7-6 to TRBJ2-7; D unresolved. Germline-derived CDR1 and CDR2 are SGHVS and FNYEAQ. V was trimmed by 5 bases and J by 6 bases, leaving 14 bases between them. CDR3 length: 13 residues. The CDR3 sequence is CASSGGFPREQYF. The CDR3 nucleotides are TGTGCCAGCAGCGGCGGATTCCCTCGCGAGCAGTACTTC.

This chain links TRBV7-9 with TRBJ2-7, with 8 bases aligning to TRBD1. The CDR3 totals 14 residues. CDR1 and CDR2 (germline): SEHNR, FQNEAQ (reference sequence). The V gene end was trimmed by 2 bases and the J gene end by 4 bases; junction bases not matched to a gene: 4. In DNA form, the CDR3 reads TGTGCCAGCAGCTTAAGCAGGGGGCTATACGAGCAGTACTTC. Its protein is CASSLSRGLYEQYF.

The chain uses TRBV7-6 and TRBJ2-5, with 13 bases aligning to TRBD2. Trimming removed 6 bases from V and 1 base from J; junction bases left unmatched: 5. The germline V gene encodes CDR1 SGHVS and CDR2 FNYEAQ. There are 16 residues in the CDR3. The CDR3 protein is CASSRRLAGGQETQYF. The CDR3 DNA is TGTGCCAGCAGTCGACGACTAGCGGGGGGCCAAGAGACCCAGTACTTC.

This clone was seen more than once but under ten times. Here the CDR3 reads CASSSGLAVNEQYF. Written as DNA, the CDR3 is TGTGCCAGCAGCTCTGGACTAGCCGTCAACGAGCAGTACTTC. The chain combines TRBV7-6 with TRBJ2-7; 8 nucleotides align to TRBD2. CDR1 is SGHVS, CDR2 FNYEAQ, per germline. CDR3 length equals 14 residues. The trim removed 4 bases at V and 5 bases at J, leaving 7 bases unmatched. Filled out from reference TRBV7-6 and TRBJ2-7, the complete variable domain reads GAGVSQSPRYKVTKRGQDVALRCDPISGHVSLYWYRQALGQGPEFLTYFNYEAQQDKSGLPNDRFSAERPEGSISTLTIQRTEQRDSAMYRCASSSGLAVNEQYFGPGTRLTVT.

The chain links TRBV21-1 to TRBJ2-5; TRBD2 was called by the table and not checked on the DNA. TRBV21-1 is a known pseudogene. This CDR3 region has 17 residues. The CDR3 DNA reads as TGTGCCAGCAGCCAACGTATCTCGGGACTCTTAAAAGAGACCCAGTACTTC. It is translated as CASSQRISGLLKETQYF.

This chain links TRBV7-2 with TRBJ2-1; no clear D. Per the germline V gene, CDR1 is SGHTA and CDR2 is FQGNSA. The CDR3 is 15 amino acids. The germline V and J ends were trimmed by 5 bases and 2 bases, with 13 bases remaining between them. CDR3 in amino acids: CASSRRSLAYNEQFF. The CDR3 DNA follows: TGTGCCAGCAGCAGAAGGAGCCTAGCCTACAATGAGCAGTTCTTC.

The J gene is TRBJ1-2, the V gene TRBV5-1, with 7 bases aligning to TRBD1. J gave up 4 bases and V 2 bases, and 20 bases lay outside the gene matches. CDR3 size: 19 residues. The V gene's germline CDR1 is SGHRS and CDR2 YFSETQ. The CDR3: CASSFLDRLDPPPLYGYTF. The CDR3 bases are TGCGCCAGCAGCTTCCTGGACAGGCTGGACCCCCCTCCCCTCTATGGCTACACCTTC.

The chain employs TRBV6-1 and TRBJ1-2, with D possibly TRBD1 on 5 matching bases. The CDR3 extends over 15 amino acids. The germline CDR1 and CDR2 sequences are MNHNS and SASEGT. Trimming took 3 bases from V and 7 from J, leaving 18 bases between them. CDR3 residues: CASSDSAGQTSGYTF. The CDR3 bases are TGTGCCAGCAGTGATTCGGCAGGGCAGACTTCTGGCTACACCTTC.

This chain uses TRBV29-1 with TRBJ2-1; weak D call: TRBD1 (5 bases). This CDR3 has 15 amino acids. Germline values: CDR1 SQVTM, CDR2 ANQGSEA. V lost 2 bases, J lost 8 bases, and 19 bases lay in between. CDR3 region: CSVELSGHRLDEQFF. Written as DNA, the CDR3 is TGCAGCGTTGAATTGTCAGGGCACCGGCTCGATGAGCAGTTCTTC.

Notes on this clone: A read error may account for a junction end that differs from germline. The V call is TRBV7-7, the J call TRBJ1-4; possible D gene TRBD1, 5 bases. Per the germline V gene, CDR1 is SSHAT and CDR2 is FNYEAQ (reference sequence). The CDR3 runs 12 residues. The CDR3 bases are TGTGCTAGCAGCCCAGGCGGGGGTCCACTGTTTTTT. Residues: CASSPGGGPLFF.

The rearrangement uses TRBV6-6 and TRBJ1-2, with D possibly being TRBD1 (6 bases). CDR1 and CDR2 from the germline V gene are MNHNY and SVGAGI (reference sequence). Trimming took 5 bases from V and 0 from J, leaving 13 bases between them. There are 15 residues in the CDR3. The CDR3: CASSLTGLANYGYTF. The CDR3 DNA follows: TGTGCCAGCAGTCTTACAGGGTTAGCTAACTATGGCTACACCTTC.